The 15 T cell receptor beta chains presented below share a single source sample, sequenced in a study of T cell responses to AZD1222 COVID-19 vaccine. Produced via immunoSEQ multiplex PCR; TCRdb's table is partial and in-frame only. The table lists about 180,000 clones, 85% to 90% of them singletons. This specimen consisted of peripheral blood, obtained 28 days after the second AZD1222 dose. Receptor source: an adult who received the AZD1222 COVID-19 vaccine.

V usage is TRBV28 and J usage is TRBJ1-2, with TRBD1 identical over 7 bases. CDR1 is MDHEN and CDR2 is SYDVKM in the germline V gene. The length of the CDR3 is 17 residues. V dropped 4 bases and J dropped 4; count of bases not matched to a gene: 15. As DNA, the CDR3 is TGTGCCAGCAGTTCCGCGGACAGGTTCCCCCTCGGCTATGGCTACACCTTC. Its protein product is CASSSADRFPLGYGYTF.

The chain carries TRBV30 and TRBJ2-3, with 7 bases aligning to TRBD2. After removal of 2 bases from V and 6 bases from J, the junction contained 8 bases not matched to a gene. CDR1 GTSNPN and CDR2 SVGIG come from the germline V gene (reference sequence). The CDR3 covers 14 residues. CDR3 region: CAWSPGLGGDTQYF. As DNA, the CDR3 is TGTGCCTGGAGTCCCGGACTCGGGGGGGATACGCAGTATTTT.

This chain links TRBV7-3 with TRBJ2-6; D gene unclear. Germline CDR1 and CDR2: SGHTA and FQGTGA. The CDR3 spans 15 residues. Deletions cut 5 bases from V and 0 bases from J, with 8 bases between. The CDR3 here is CASSPPGSGANVLTF. The DNA of the CDR3 is TGTGCCAGCAGCCCCCCTGGCTCTGGGGCCAACGTCCTGACTTTC.

V usage is TRBV21-1 and J usage is TRBJ1-5. TRBV21-1 is deemed a pseudogene. The CDR3 has 15 amino acids. The CDR3 DNA reads as TGTGCCAGCAGCAAACGGGGGCCGGGAGATCAGCCCCAGCATTTT. Its protein product is CASSKRGPGDQPQHF.

For the CDR3, the DNA is TGTGCCAGCAGCTTAGGGGCGAGGGGGGGGGACCACGAGCAGTACTTC. Translation gives CASSLGARGGDHEQYF. The chain links TRBV11-2 to TRBJ2-7, with TRBD2 as a possible D gene (7 bases). The V gene lost 1 base and the J gene lost 5 bases, with 18 bases spanning the gap. The CDR3 runs to 16 residues. Germline V CDR1 and CDR2: SGHAT, FQNNGV.

This clone was detected only a few times. CDR3 loop: CASSESGTGPYEQYF. DNA of the CDR3: TGTGCCAGCAGTGAATCCGGGACAGGACCCTACGAGCAGTACTTC. J is TRBJ2-7 and V is TRBV6-1; 8 positions agree with TRBD1. This CDR3 spans 15 amino acids. Germline V gene sequence: CDR1 MNHNS, CDR2 SASEGT. Germline trimming cut 2 bases from V and 2 bases from J; bases unmatched to any gene: 5.

The J gene is TRBJ2-7, the V gene TRBV6-2 or TRBV6-3; 7 bases match TRBD1. This CDR3 is 14 amino acids long. J was trimmed by 5 bases and V by 5 bases; bases with no gene match: 9. Germline V gene sequence: CDR1 MNHEY, CDR2 SVGEGT. CDR3 sequence (DNA): TGTGCCAGCAGTGACAGGCAGGGGGTGGACGAGCAGTACTTC. This translates into CASSDRQGVDEQYF.

The V gene is TRBV7-9, the J gene TRBJ2-1; D call uncertain. Trimming left V 2 bases short and J 10 bases short, with 6 bases between. Germline CDR1 and CDR2: SEHNR and FQNEAQ (reference sequence). The CDR3 extends over 11 amino acids. CDR3 DNA sequence: TGTGCCAGCAGCTTATTCGGAGAGCAGTTCTTC. Amino acid sequence: CASSLFGEQFF.

V gene TRBV27 combines with J gene TRBJ2-2, with D unresolved. V was shortened by 4 bases and J by 3 bases, with 3 bases between the two germline ends. This CDR3 has 12 residues. Germline V lookup: CDR1 MNHEY, CDR2 SMNVEV (reference sequence). The chain's CDR3 is CASSYYTGELFF. In DNA, the CDR3 is TGTGCCAGCAGTTATTACACCGGGGAGCTGTTTTTT.

V gene TRBV7-9 combines with J gene TRBJ2-7, with D possibly TRBD1 on 6 matching bases. Looked up from germline, CDR1 is SEHNR and CDR2 is FQNEAQ (reference sequence). V lost 5 bases, J lost 4 bases, and 15 bases lay in between. The length of the CDR3 is 14 residues. The CDR3 DNA reads TGTGCCAGCAGCGGCGACACAGGGCTATACGAGCAGTACTTC. It yields the protein CASSGDTGLYEQYF.

The V and J genes are TRBV4-3 and TRBJ2-1, with TRBD1 identical over 7 bases. This CDR3 is built from 16 residues. Germline assignment: CDR1 LGHNA and CDR2 YSLEER. After removal of 4 bases from V and 5 bases from J, the junction contained 11 bases not matched to a gene. In DNA, the CDR3 is TGCGCCAGCAGCCGCACATTACAGGGGCGGGACAATGAGCAGTTCTTC. Translation gives CASSRTLQGRDNEQFF.

This clone was observed once. The chain uses TRBV6-2 or TRBV6-3 and TRBJ1-5; no clear D. Germline-derived CDR1 and CDR2 are MNHEY and SVGEGT. This CDR3 is built from 17 residues. The germline V and J ends were trimmed by 0 bases and 1 base, with 13 bases remaining between them. The CDR3 region has the DNA TGTGCCAGCAGTTACTCGATCGGGTCTACGAGCAATCAGCCCCAGCATTTT. Protein product: CASSYSIGSTSNQPQHF.

This chain joins TRBV5-6 and TRBJ2-7; D is undetermined. The germline CDR1 and CDR2 sequences are SGHDT and YYEEEE. CDR3 length: 14 amino acids. The V and J ends lost 4 bases and 4 bases respectively, with 15 bases between them. The DNA of the CDR3 is TGTGCCAGCAGCATCGGCTCGAACCCTTACGAGCAGTACTTC. This sequence encodes CASSIGSNPYEQYF.

This clone was seen once. This rearrangement joins TRBV19 to TRBJ2-5; D is possibly TRBD2 (5 bases). The V and J ends lost 3 bases and 1 base respectively, with 9 bases between them. This CDR3 spans 14 amino acids. Germline V CDR1 and CDR2: LNHDA, SQIVND (reference sequence). CDR3 in DNA: TGTGCCAGTAGTATCCCCGGACTCCAAGAGACCCAGTACTTC. Translated: CASSIPGLQETQYF. Based on the CDR3 plus reference TRBV19 and TRBJ2-5, the full variable domain is DGGITQSPKYLFRKEGQNVTLSCEQNLNHDAMYWYRQDPGQGLRLIYYSQIVNDFQKGDIAEGYSVSREKKESFPLTVTSAQKNPTAFYLCASSIPGLQETQYFGPGTRLLVL.

The chain combines TRBV4-1 with TRBJ2-5; TRBD1 matches 8 bases. V trimming: 3 bases; J trimming: 1 base; junction bases outside the gene matches: 7. The CDR3 is 16 amino acids. CDR1 and CDR2 (germline): MGHRA, YSYEKL. This CDR3 reads CASSQDPGQVQETQYF. Written as DNA, the CDR3 is TGCGCCAGCAGCCAGGACCCGGGACAGGTCCAAGAGACCCAGTACTTC.